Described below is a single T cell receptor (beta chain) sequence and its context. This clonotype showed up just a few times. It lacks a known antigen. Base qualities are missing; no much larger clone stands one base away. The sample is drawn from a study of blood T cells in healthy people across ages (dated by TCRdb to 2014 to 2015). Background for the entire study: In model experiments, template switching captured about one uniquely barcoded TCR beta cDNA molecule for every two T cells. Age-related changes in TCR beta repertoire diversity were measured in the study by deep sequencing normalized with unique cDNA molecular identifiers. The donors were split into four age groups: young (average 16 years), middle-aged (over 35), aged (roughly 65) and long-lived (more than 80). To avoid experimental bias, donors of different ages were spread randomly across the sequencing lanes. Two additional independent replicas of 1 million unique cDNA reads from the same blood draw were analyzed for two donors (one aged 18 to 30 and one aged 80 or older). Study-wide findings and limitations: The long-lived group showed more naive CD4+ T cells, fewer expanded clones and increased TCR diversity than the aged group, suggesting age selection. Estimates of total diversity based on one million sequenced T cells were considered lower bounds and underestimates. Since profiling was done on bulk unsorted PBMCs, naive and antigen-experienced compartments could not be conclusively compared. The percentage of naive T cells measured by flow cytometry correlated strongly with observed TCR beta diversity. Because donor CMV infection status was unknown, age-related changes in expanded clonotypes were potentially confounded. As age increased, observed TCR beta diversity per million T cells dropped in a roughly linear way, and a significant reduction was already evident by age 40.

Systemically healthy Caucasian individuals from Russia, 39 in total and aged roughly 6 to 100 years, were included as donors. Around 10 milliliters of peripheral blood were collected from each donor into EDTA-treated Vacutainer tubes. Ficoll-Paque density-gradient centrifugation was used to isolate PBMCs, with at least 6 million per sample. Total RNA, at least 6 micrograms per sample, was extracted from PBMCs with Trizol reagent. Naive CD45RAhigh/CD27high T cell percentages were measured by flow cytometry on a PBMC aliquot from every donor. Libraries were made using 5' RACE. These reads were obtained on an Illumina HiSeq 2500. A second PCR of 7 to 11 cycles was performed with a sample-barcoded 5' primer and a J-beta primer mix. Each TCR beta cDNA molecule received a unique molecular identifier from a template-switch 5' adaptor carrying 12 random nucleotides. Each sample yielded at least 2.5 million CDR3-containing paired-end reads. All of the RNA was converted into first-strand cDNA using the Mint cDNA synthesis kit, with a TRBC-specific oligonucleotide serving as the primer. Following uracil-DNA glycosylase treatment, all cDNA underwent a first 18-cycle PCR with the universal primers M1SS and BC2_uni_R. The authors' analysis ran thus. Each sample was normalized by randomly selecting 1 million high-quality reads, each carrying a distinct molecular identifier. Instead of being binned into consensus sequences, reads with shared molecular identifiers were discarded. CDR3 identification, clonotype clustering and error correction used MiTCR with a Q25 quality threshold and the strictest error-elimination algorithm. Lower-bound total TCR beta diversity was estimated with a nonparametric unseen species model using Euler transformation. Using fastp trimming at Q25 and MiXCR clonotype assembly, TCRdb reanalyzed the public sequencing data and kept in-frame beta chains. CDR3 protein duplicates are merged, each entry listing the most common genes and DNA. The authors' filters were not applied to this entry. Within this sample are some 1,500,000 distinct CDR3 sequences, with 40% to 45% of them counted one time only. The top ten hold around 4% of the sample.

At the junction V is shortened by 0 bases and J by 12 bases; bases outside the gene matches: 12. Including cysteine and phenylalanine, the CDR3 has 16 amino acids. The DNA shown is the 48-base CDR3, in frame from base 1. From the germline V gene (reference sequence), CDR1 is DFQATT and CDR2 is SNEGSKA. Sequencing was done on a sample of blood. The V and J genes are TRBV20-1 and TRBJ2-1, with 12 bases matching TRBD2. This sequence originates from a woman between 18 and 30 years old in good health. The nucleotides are TGCAGTGCTAGAGATTTAATCCTAGCGGGGGGGGTTGGGCAGTTCTTC. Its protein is CSARDLILAGGVGQFF.